Sequencing of this T cell receptor (beta chain) was carried out in a study of cytotoxic CD8 clonotypes in ibrutinib-treated CLL. Across the study: After treatment lasting a median approximately eleven months, range 6 to 36, response samples were collected. The study's findings and limits: Circulating CD8+ T-cell counts were tracked by baseline clonality, which exceeded that of age-matched healthy donors. Higher clonality was seen at ibrutinib response and a return toward baseline at progression.

Comments on this clone: The antigen is unknown.

Around 2.2 micrograms of genomic DNA, which was extracted from cryopreserved PBMCs, served as the material used for the TCR beta libraries. The germline V and J ends were trimmed by 1 base and 0 bases, with 8 bases remaining between them. Germline CDR1 reads ENHRY; CDR2 reads SYGVKD. The CDR3 loop spans 15 amino acids. Sequenced by immunoSEQ multiplex PCR; TCRdb stores in-frame clones only, minus some. The sample yields over 65,000 clones, about 76% seen once. This sequence originates from a human donor with chronic lymphocytic leukemia. The starting material was PBMCs, obtained after 12 months of ibrutinib treatment. The chain uses TRBV10-3 and TRBJ2-3; tentative D call: TRBD2 (6 bases). The CDR3 DNA reads as TGTGCCATCAGTGAGTACGGAGGGAGCACAGATACGCAGTATTTT. Its translation is CAISEYGGSTDTQYF.